Listed below are T cell receptor beta chains from one sample, sequenced in a study of siplizumab effects on memory and regulatory T cells. Sequencing was performed with immunoSEQ multiplex PCR; in TCRdb, only in-frame clones are kept and a portion is missing. Of roughly 100,000 clones listed, roughly 93% were seen once; the top ten hold about 6.7%. The sample was CD8+ T cells sorted from blood. These receptors all come from a human donor in good health. Each CDR3 is given without its conserved first and last residue.

V	J	CDR3
TRBV4-2	TRBJ1-1	ASSRGSGAF
TRBV5-1	TRBJ2-7	ASSQTAGTGYYEQY
TRBV7-9	TRBJ2-7	ASSLDGTGKLYEQY
TRBV2	TRBJ2-1	ASPSGGSSYNEQF
TRBV27	TRBJ2-5	ASSSREGQETQY
TRBV27	TRBJ2-3	ASSLSGTDRTDTQY
TRBV7-9	TRBJ1-2	ASSLPDDGNYGYT
TRBV5-1	TRBJ1-6	ASSRTGGEALH
TRBV21-1	TRBJ2-7	ASSKEGYEQY
TRBV5-6	TRBJ1-1	ASSLAGSTEAF
TRBV30	TRBJ1-1	AWSVPGEAF
TRBV2	TRBJ1-2	ASKEAAWGYT
TRBV3-1/TRBV3-2	TRBJ1-1	ASNSEAF
TRBV19	TRBJ2-7	ASSIEGTGAYEQY
TRBV27	TRBJ2-7	ASSPGRTYEQY
TRBV27	TRBJ2-3	ASSLGQNTDTQY
TRBV6-1	TRBJ1-5	ASREAGGAGQPQH
TRBV11-2	TRBJ2-4	ASSFLPKGRADIQY
TRBV6-4	TRBJ2-1	ASSYSGQNNEQF
TRBV19	TRBJ2-7	ASSSLGPYEQY
TRBV7-6	TRBJ1-1	ASSLGPLGGTEAF
TRBV5-1	TRBJ2-7	ASSSPGTPSYEQY
TRBV7-6	TRBJ1-1	ASSNRDRGDTEAF
TRBV7-9	TRBJ2-3	ASSPTKTSTDTQY
TRBV12-5	TRBJ1-2	ASGPTPDKYGYT